The 14 T cell receptor beta chains below were found in one sample sequenced in a study of T cells after yellow fever vaccination. TCRdb fed the 5' RACE reads into MiXCR, producing one record per CDR3 protein. The sample consists of roughly 240,000 distinct CDR3 sequences, approximately 6.7% of them appearing once. Sequenced here: CD4+ T cells sorted from PBMCs, sampled on the day of the yellow fever booster vaccination. These TCRs come from a man in his thirties or forties who received the YFV17D yellow fever vaccine.

Ten or more counts support this clonotype. The chain is built from TRBV20-1 and TRBJ2-1; 9 nucleotides align to TRBD2. This CDR3 is 16 amino acids long. With V trimmed by 3 bases and J by 3 bases, 9 bases remained unmatched. Looked up from germline, CDR1 is DFQATT and CDR2 is SNEGSKA (reference sequence). The CDR3 loop reads CSASTFSGGLYNEQFF. CDR3 in DNA: TGCAGTGCTAGCACCTTTAGCGGGGGCCTCTACAATGAGCAGTTCTTC.

The V and J genes are TRBV29-1 and TRBJ1-2; 9 bases fit TRBD1. CDR1 and CDR2 from the germline V gene are SQVTM and ANQGSEA. The CDR3 has 15 amino acids. With V trimmed by 3 bases and J by 5 bases, 10 bases remained unmatched. This CDR3 is CSVDDPGQGFYGYTF. The CDR3 DNA reads as TGCAGCGTTGACGATCCGGGACAGGGATTTTATGGCTACACCTTC.

This rearrangement joins TRBV6-2 or TRBV6-3 to TRBJ2-5; the D is unclear. CDR1 MNHEY and CDR2 SVGEGT come from the germline V gene. The CDR3 consists of 12 residues. V was clipped by 6 bases and J by 5 bases, with 10 bases between them. The CDR3 region is CASRSSGETQYF. Written as DNA, the CDR3 is TGTGCCAGCAGATCCTCTGGGGAGACCCAGTACTTC.

The rearrangement uses TRBV11-3 and TRBJ2-1; 13 bases are shared with TRBD2. Germline loops: CDR1 SGHNT, CDR2 YENEEA. The ends lost 5 bases at V and 8 bases at J; junction bases unmatched: 9. The CDR3 has 16 amino acids. For the CDR3, the DNA is TGTGCCAGCAGCCCCCGGACTAGCGGGGGCGGAGATGAGCAGTTCTTC. Protein sequence: CASSPRTSGGGDEQFF.

In this sample, this clonotype turned up many times. The chain links TRBV20-1 to TRBJ2-1, with D hard to call. The CDR3 contains 11 residues. CDR1 DFQATT and CDR2 SNEGSKA come from the germline V gene (reference sequence). CDR3 bases: TGCAGCGAAACCCGCTTGAATGAGCAGTTCTTC. This translates into CSETRLNEQFF.

This chain uses TRBV28 with TRBJ2-1; D gene unclear. Trimming took 3 bases from V and 5 from J, leaving 5 bases between them. This CDR3 is built from 12 residues. Germline values: CDR1 MDHEN, CDR2 SYDVKM. The CDR3 is CASSFSHNEQFF. CDR3 in DNA: TGTGCCAGCAGTTTCAGCCACAATGAGCAGTTCTTC.

This clonotype was seen a few times. CDR3 DNA sequence: TGCAGTGCTAGAGGCGGGAGTCTCTCTCGGGAGCAGTACTTC. Encoded protein: CSARGGSLSREQYF. The J gene is TRBJ2-7, the V gene TRBV20-1; 7 bases fit TRBD2. In germline, CDR1 is DFQATT, CDR2 SNEGSKA (reference sequence). The junction had 10 bases not matched to a gene; V was cut back by 1 base and J by 7 bases. The CDR3 loop spans 14 amino acids.

This clonotype was seen repeatedly, ten times or more. The chain is built from TRBV6-6 and TRBJ2-5; D might be TRBD1 (6 bases). The CDR3 sequence is 13 residues long. V was shortened by 2 bases and J by 4 bases, with 8 bases between the two germline ends. Germline-derived CDR1 and CDR2 are MNHNY and SVGAGI (reference sequence). CDR3 nucleotides: TGTGCCAGCAGTTACGAGGGGGTAGAGACCCAGTACTTC. Encoded protein: CASSYEGVETQYF.

This clonotype was seen only a few times. This CDR3 reads CSAIQGSGQPQHF. DNA of the CDR3: TGCAGTGCTATTCAGGGTTCGGGTCAGCCCCAGCATTTT. The chain recombines TRBV20-1 with TRBJ1-5; tentatively, D is TRBD1 (5 bases). The CDR3 runs to 13 residues. The germline V gene has CDR1 DFQATT and CDR2 SNEGSKA (reference sequence). V was trimmed by 4 bases and J by 6 bases, leaving 13 bases between them.

The gene calls are TRBV28 and TRBJ2-5, with TRBD2 matching 8 bases. Per germline, CDR1 MDHEN and CDR2 SYDVKM. The CDR3 is 14 residues long. The J segment lost 1 base and the V segment lost 5 bases, leaving 3 bases of the junction unmatched. The CDR3 spells CASSTSGAQETQYF. Here the CDR3 DNA reads TGTGCCAGCAGTACTAGCGGAGCCCAAGAGACCCAGTACTTC.

In this sample, this clonotype turned up a few times. This CDR3 reads CASSKGLAGGYYEQYF. Written as DNA, the CDR3 is TGTGCCAGCAGCAAGGGACTAGCGGGAGGGTACTACGAGCAGTACTTC. This chain joins TRBV5-4 and TRBJ2-7; the match to TRBD2 covers 16 bases. This CDR3 has 16 residues. Germline CDR1 is SGHNT and CDR2 is YYREEE (reference sequence). With 4 bases clipped from V and 3 bases from J, the junction kept 4 bases outside the gene matches. Supplemented by reference TRBV5-4 and TRBJ2-7, the full variable domain reads ETGVTQSPTHLIKTRGQQVTLRCSSQSGHNTVSWYQQALGQGPQFIFQYYREEENGRGNFPPRFSGLQFPNYSSELNVNALELDDSALYLCASSKGLAGGYYEQYFGPGTRLTVT.

In this sample, this clonotype turned up many times. The CDR3 spells CASSPLAQASFTGELFF. The CDR3 DNA sequence: TGCGCCAGCAGCCCCTTGGCACAGGCTTCATTCACCGGGGAGCTGTTTTTT. The chain joins TRBV5-1 to TRBJ2-2; a weak D match, TRBD1 (5 bases). Trimming removed 4 bases from V and 4 bases from J, with 20 bases in between. The length of the CDR3 is 17 residues. Germline CDR1 and CDR2: SGHRS and YFSETQ.

This clonotype was counted at least ten times. This rearrangement joins TRBV7-2 to TRBJ2-3; 7 nucleotides line up with TRBD1. With 1 base clipped from V and 2 bases from J, the junction kept 9 bases outside the gene matches. The germline gives CDR1 SGHTA, CDR2 FQGNSA. The CDR3 extends over 17 amino acids. The CDR3 spells CASSLVGTGTATDTQYF. CDR3 nucleotides: TGTGCCAGCAGCTTAGTAGGGACCGGGACAGCCACAGATACGCAGTATTTT.

This clonotype was counted a few times. The DNA of the CDR3 is TGTGCCAGCAGCCCCACCCCCGGAGGCAGCAATCAGCCCCAGCATTTT. It encodes CASSPTPGGSNQPQHF. The genes are TRBV5-4 and TRBJ1-5, with D unclear. The CDR3 contains 16 residues. V was pared by 4 bases and J by 1 base, with 15 bases between. In germline, CDR1 is SGHNT, CDR2 YYREEE (reference sequence).